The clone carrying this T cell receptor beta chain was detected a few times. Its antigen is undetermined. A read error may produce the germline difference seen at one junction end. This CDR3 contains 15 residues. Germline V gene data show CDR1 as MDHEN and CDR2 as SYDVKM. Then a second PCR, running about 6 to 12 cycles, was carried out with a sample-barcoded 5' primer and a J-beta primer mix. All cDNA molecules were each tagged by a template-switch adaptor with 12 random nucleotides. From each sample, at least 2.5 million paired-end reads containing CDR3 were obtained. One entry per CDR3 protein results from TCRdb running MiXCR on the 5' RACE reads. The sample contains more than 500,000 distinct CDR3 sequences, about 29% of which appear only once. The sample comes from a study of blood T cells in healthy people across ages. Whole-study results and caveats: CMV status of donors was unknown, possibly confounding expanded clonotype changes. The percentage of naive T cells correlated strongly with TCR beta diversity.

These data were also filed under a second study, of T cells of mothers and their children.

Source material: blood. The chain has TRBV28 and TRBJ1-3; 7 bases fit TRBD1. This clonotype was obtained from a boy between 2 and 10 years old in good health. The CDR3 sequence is CARSLGTVSGNTIYF. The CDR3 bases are TGTGCCCGCAGTTTAGGGACAGTCTCTGGAAACACCATATATTTT.